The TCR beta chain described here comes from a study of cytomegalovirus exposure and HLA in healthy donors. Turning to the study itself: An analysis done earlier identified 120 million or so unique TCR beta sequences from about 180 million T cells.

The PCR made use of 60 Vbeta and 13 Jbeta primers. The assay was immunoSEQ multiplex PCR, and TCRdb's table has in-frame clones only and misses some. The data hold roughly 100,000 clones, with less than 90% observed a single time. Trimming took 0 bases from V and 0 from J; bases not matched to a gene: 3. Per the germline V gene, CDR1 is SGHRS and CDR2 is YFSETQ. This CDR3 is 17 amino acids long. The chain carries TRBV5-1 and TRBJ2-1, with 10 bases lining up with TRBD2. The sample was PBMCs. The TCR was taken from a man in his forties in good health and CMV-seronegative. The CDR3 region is CASSLEAGGASYNEQFF. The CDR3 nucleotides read TGCGCCAGCAGCTTGGAAGCGGGGGGGGCCTCCTACAATGAGCAGTTCTTC.